This TCR beta chain was sequenced for a study of CD8+CD57+ T cells in acquired aplastic anemia. Overall study context: DNA recovered from sorted CD4+ and CD8+ cells had a mean of about 3 ug. Healthy donor CD4+ samples were sequenced to a depth that averaged roughly 10 million reads.

About this clonotype itself: The target antigen is unknown. One end of the junction does not line up with germline, which may come from a read error.

Genomic DNA served as template for TCR beta VDJ and CDR3 profiling. One entry per CDR3 protein results from TCRdb running MiXCR on the reads. The repertoire consists of hundreds of thousands of distinct CDR3 sequences, with roughly 64% occurring once and the leading ten covering more than 3.5%. Findings and caveats of the study: Patients had roughly 29 CD8+ CDR3 sequences in common with controls (the shared set).

Per germline, CDR1 SGHTA and CDR2 FQGTGA. The CDR3 consists of 13 residues. This TCR came from a human donor in good health, serving as a control. Sequenced material: sorted CD4+, CD8+, or CD8+CD57+ T cells (not recorded which) from PBMCs. The gene calls are TRBV7-3 and TRBJ2-5, with no clear D. The CDR3 loop reads CASSLASPYNEQF. The CDR3 nucleotides are TGTGCCAGCAGCTTAGCCAGCCCCTACAATGAGCAGTTC.